This T cell receptor beta chain was profiled in a study of identical twins. Study results and limitations: Diverse VJ usage suggested most zero-insertion clonotypes were not invariant T cells. With abundant cord blood beta clonotypes, insertions were fewer; memory repertoires showed no such pattern.

CDR1 is LGHDT and CDR2 is YNNKEL in the germline V gene (reference sequence). CDR3 length: 15 residues. V was shortened by 1 base and J by 1 base, with 10 bases between the two germline ends. Many counts were recorded for this clonotype. Its target is unknown. Unique molecular identifiers were present on cDNA, and template switching added a universal primer site. TCRdb analysed the 5' RACE reads with MiXCR anew, one entry per CDR3 protein. The table records a few hundred thousand distinct CDR3 sequences, around 8% of them present only once. Another study also made use of these data, one on yellow fever vaccine responses in identical twins. In that study: Vaccine T cell responses of twins reportedly seemed partly convergent and partly personalized.

The J gene is TRBJ1-2, the V gene TRBV3-1; the D is unclear. Sequences were obtained from CD8+ T cells sorted from blood. The sequence derives from a woman between 18 and 30 years old in good health. CDR3: CASSQGHSGNYGYTF. CDR3 DNA sequence: TGTGCCAGCAGCCAAGGTCACAGCGGTAACTATGGCTACACCTTC.